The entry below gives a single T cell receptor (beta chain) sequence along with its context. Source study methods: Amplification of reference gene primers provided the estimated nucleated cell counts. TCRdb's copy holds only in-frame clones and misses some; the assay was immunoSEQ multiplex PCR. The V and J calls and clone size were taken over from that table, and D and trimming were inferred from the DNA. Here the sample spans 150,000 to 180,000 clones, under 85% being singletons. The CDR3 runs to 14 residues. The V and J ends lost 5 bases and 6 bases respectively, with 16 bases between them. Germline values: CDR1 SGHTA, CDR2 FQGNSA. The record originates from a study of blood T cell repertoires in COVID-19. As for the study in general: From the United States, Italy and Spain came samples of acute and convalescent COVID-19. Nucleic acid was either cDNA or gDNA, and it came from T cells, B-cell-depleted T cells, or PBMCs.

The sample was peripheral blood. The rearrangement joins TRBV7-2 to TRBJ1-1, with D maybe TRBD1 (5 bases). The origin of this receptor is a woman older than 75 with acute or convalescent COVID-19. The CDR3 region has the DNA TGTGCCAGCAGCGACCGCCGGAGGGGCGCTGAAGCTTTCTTT. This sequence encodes CASSDRRRGAEAFF.